This is a list of T cell receptor beta chains from one sample in a study of beta chain features in type 1 diabetes. The protocol was immunoSEQ multiplex PCR, while the TCRdb copy is restricted to in-frame clones and leaves out a portion. This sample carries some 270,000 clones, 14% of them seen once, and the ten largest clones take approximately 0.024%. Sequencing input: naive CD4+ T cells from blood. These receptors originate from a middle-aged woman in good health. Each CDR3 is given with its conserved first and last residue. D genes are given only for firm matches. Clone size is given for some rows only: seen once, a few or many times, or a class if the clone is expanded.

j_call clone_size v_call d_call cdr3_aa cdr3_nt
TRBJ2-7 - TRBV6-5 - CASSYATDTYEQYF TGTGCCAGCAGTTACGCGACAGATACCTACGAGCAGTACTTC
TRBJ1-1 few TRBV4-1 - CASSQGWQGTTEAFF TGCGCCAGCAGCCAAGGATGGCAGGGAACCACTGAAGCTTTCTTT
TRBJ2-7 few TRBV19 - CASSLRGAGGLQVEEQYF TGTGCCAGTAGTCTCCGGGGGGCAGGGGGCCTCCAAGTTGAAGAGCAGTACTTC
TRBJ1-4 few TRBV19 TRBD1 CASNRGDANEKLFF TGTGCCAGTAACAGGGGGGACGCTAATGAAAAACTGTTTTTT
TRBJ2-5 - TRBV2 - CATDRSPQETQYF TGTGCCACCGACAGGTCCCCCCAAGAGACCCAGTACTTC
TRBJ1-6 - TRBV12-5 - CASGLVLPGDSSPLHF TGTGCTAGTGGTTTGGTACTACCAGGGGATAGCTCACCCCTCCACTTT
TRBJ1-6 - TRBV5-1 TRBD1 CASSLRDRGFSPLHF TGCGCCAGCAGCTTACGGGACAGGGGTTTTTCACCCCTCCACTTT
TRBJ2-7 - TRBV7-9 TRBD2 CASSPTIGLAGNYEQYF TGTGCCAGCAGCCCCACCATAGGTCTAGCGGGGAATTACGAGCAGTACTTC
TRBJ2-1 many TRBV7-9 - CASSTGTAGREQFF TGTGCCAGCAGCACCGGGACCGCGGGGAGGGAGCAGTTCTTC
TRBJ1-1 - TRBV15 TRBD1 CATSSPGQGDIEAFF TGTGCCACCAGCAGTCCGGGACAGGGGGATATTGAAGCTTTCTTT
TRBJ2-7 - TRBV7-2 TRBD1 CASRGTGRSNEQYF TGTGCCAGCAGGGGGACAGGGAGATCTAACGAGCAGTACTTC
TRBJ2-1 - TRBV11-2 TRBD1 CASSPTGQGRNEQFF TGTGCCAGCAGCCCCACGGGACAGGGGAGGAATGAGCAGTTCTTC
TRBJ1-1 once TRBV29-1 - CSVGSGSPGGAFF TGCAGCGTTGGGTCCGGGTCACCCGGCGGGGCTTTCTTT
TRBJ1-3 few TRBV20-1 - CSVMTGNTIYF TGCAGTGTCATGACAGGAAACACCATATATTTT
TRBJ1-1 - TRBV6-1 TRBD1 CASSPDRPPARAFF TGTGCCAGCAGTCCGGACAGGCCGCCCGCGCGAGCTTTCTTT
TRBJ1-5 - TRBV18 - CASSPGRDQPQHF TGTGCCAGCTCACCAGGCAGGGATCAGCCCCAGCATTTT
TRBJ2-1 - TRBV15 TRBD2 CATSRQFGRGGGEFF TGTGCCACCAGCCGACAATTCGGGCGGGGGGGCGGTGAGTTCTTC
TRBJ1-1 - TRBV14 - CASSQPGLQNTEAFF TGTGCCAGCAGCCAGCCGGGACTTCAGAACACTGAAGCTTTCTTT
TRBJ1-1 - TRBV19 - CASSMVGRGVNTEAFF TGTGCCAGTAGTATGGTAGGGCGCGGGGTGAACACTGAAGCTTTCTTT
TRBJ1-5 - TRBV5-4 TRBD1 CASSLTGGPSQPQHF TGTGCCAGCAGCTTGACAGGGGGCCCGTCTCAGCCCCAGCATTTT
TRBJ2-7 - TRBV7-8 - CASSLEGNEQYF TGTGCCAGCAGCTTAGAGGGGAACGAGCAGTACTTC
TRBJ2-7 - TRBV16 TRBD2 CASSDRLAGPYEQYF TGTGCCAGCAGCGATCGACTAGCGGGGCCCTACGAGCAGTACTTC